The entry below describes one T cell receptor (beta chain). Its target is unknown. Unique molecular identifiers were in the cDNA, with template-switch universal primer binding. TCRdb processed the 5' RACE reads anew with MiXCR; each CDR3 protein has one entry. The data show roughly 480,000 distinct CDR3 sequences, with roughly 26% seen just once and about 2.9% held by the top ten. Everyone who gave samples was a healthy Caucasian. The CDR3 spans 15 residues. V gave up 4 bases and J gave up 3 bases; unmatched junction bases: 5. Germline lookup yields CDR1 DFQATT and CDR2 SNEGSKA (reference sequence). This specimen comes from a study of identical twins. Study-wide results and limits: The models gave estimates that fell short of the out-of-frame TCR alpha sharing seen in monozygotic twins.

The sample was also reused in another study, on T cells expressing NK-cell markers. From that study: NKG2C+ dominant clonotype frequencies in five or six donors were 1.0-7.0% of CD8+ T cells.

The sequenced sample consisted of CD4+ T cells sorted from blood. V usage is TRBV20-1 and J usage is TRBJ2-1, with 11 bases matching TRBD2. The receptor was isolated from a woman younger than 35 in good health. The CDR3, as DNA: TGCAGTGCTACTCTAGCGGGGGGAAACTACAATGAGCAGTTCTTC. Translated: CSATLAGGNYNEQFF.